This T cell receptor (beta chain) came from a study of blood T cell repertoires in COVID-19. About the research overall: The cDNA or gDNA used as material had been derived from T cells, B-cell-depleted T cells, or PBMCs.

Original data processing: Amplification from reference gene primers served as the basis for estimated nucleated cell counts. The protocol was immunoSEQ multiplex PCR, while the TCRdb copy is restricted to in-frame clones and leaves out a portion. The V and J calls and clone size were taken over from that table, and D and trimming were inferred from the DNA. The data show 350,000 or so clones, approximately 91% seen once. V dropped 2 bases and J dropped 5 bases, with 10 bases sitting between them. The CDR3 runs 14 residues. Germline lookup yields CDR1 SGHTA and CDR2 FQGNSA. The cohort comprised adults aged 18 to 89 years residing in 20 to 30 US areas. Comments on this clone: The sample carries other DNA sequences with the same CDR3.

The sample taken for sequencing was PBMCs or T cells enriched from blood (not recorded which). J is TRBJ1-5 and V is TRBV7-2; possibly TRBD1 for D (5 bases). The TCR originated in a woman aged 25 to 39 who had been exposed to COVID-19. This CDR3 reads CASSLRQGDQPQHF. The CDR3 DNA follows: TGTGCCAGCAGCTTAAGGCAGGGTGATCAGCCCCAGCATTTT.